These 7 T cell receptor beta chains originate from one sample sequenced in a study of T cells in Graves' hyperthyroidism and ophthalmopathy. Amplification of TCR beta CDR3 regions used RNA as the template. Initially, a first-round RT-PCR of the TCR CDR3 employed the HTBI primer set. TCRdb reanalysed the multiplex PCR reads using MiXCR and keeps one entry per CDR3 protein. There are under 700,000 distinct CDR3 sequences in the sample; over 15% occur only once, and around 19% lies in the top ten. Sample: blood. The receptor set was obtained from a woman under 30 with Graves' hyperthyroidism.

The chain recombines TRBV20-1 with TRBJ1-2, with TRBD1 as a possible D gene (6 bases). This CDR3 contains 13 residues. Germline assignment: CDR1 DFQATT and CDR2 SNEGSKA (reference sequence). The V gene lost 0 bases and the J gene lost 8 bases, with 13 bases spanning the gap. The CDR3 nucleotides read TGCAGTGCTAGAGATAGGGGGGCGCAGGGCTACACCTTC. It yields the protein CSARDRGAQGYTF.

This clonotype was seen more than once but under ten times. The chain has TRBV12-3 or TRBV12-4 and TRBJ1-3; D not resolved. CDR3 size: 12 residues. V dropped 7 bases and J dropped 2 bases, with 6 bases sitting between them. The CDR3 spells CASTRTGNTIYF. The CDR3 DNA follows: TGTGCCAGCACCAGAACTGGAAACACCATATATTTT.

This clonotype has ten or more counts. The CDR3 DNA reads as TGCAGTGCTCTAGGACAGGGGGAATTGGAGCAGTACTTC. It encodes CSALGQGELEQYF. The chain combines TRBV20-1 with TRBJ2-7; 10 bases line up with TRBD1. Germline values: CDR1 DFQATT, CDR2 SNEGSKA (reference sequence). The V and J ends lost 5 bases and 7 bases, in that order; junction bases with no gene match: 8. There are 13 residues in the CDR3.

This clonotype was seen ten or more times. This chain joins TRBV12-3 or TRBV12-4 and TRBJ1-4; D is perhaps TRBD1 (6 bases). The CDR3 has 14 amino acids. The V end lost 7 bases, the J end lost 5 bases, and 14 bases lay between the germline ends. CDR3 DNA sequence: TGTGCCAGCACCGATGACAGGACGAATGAAAAACTGTTTTTT. Translated, it gives CASTDDRTNEKLFF.

This clonotype has ten or more counts. The chain is built from TRBV12-3 or TRBV12-4 and TRBJ1-1; tentative D call: TRBD1 (5 bases). V lost 5 bases to trimming and J lost 3 bases, with 16 bases between them. The CDR3 contains 15 residues. The CDR3 bases are TGTGCCAGCAGTGACCCTAAGGGGAGGGACACTGAAGCTTTCTTT. It yields the protein CASSDPKGRDTEAFF.

The table lists this clonotype with many counts. This CDR3 reads CASRRQQADSRYEQYF. In DNA, the CDR3 is TGTGCCAGCAGGAGGCAACAGGCGGACTCAAGGTACGAGCAGTACTTC. The gene calls are TRBV6-1 and TRBJ2-7; D may correspond to TRBD1 or TRBD2 (5 bases each). This CDR3 spans 16 amino acids. The V and J ends lost 6 bases and 4 bases respectively, with 22 bases between them. The germline gives CDR1 MNHNS, CDR2 SASEGT.

This clonotype was counted at least ten times. The CDR3 reads CASSARDRGADTQYF. The CDR3 nucleotides are TGTGCCAGCAGTGCTAGGGACAGGGGCGCAGATACGCAGTATTTT. This chain joins TRBV14 and TRBJ2-3; 10 nucleotides align to TRBD1. In germline, CDR1 is SGHDN, CDR2 FVKESK. The V gene end was trimmed by 6 bases and the J gene end by 4 bases; junction bases not matched to a gene: 7. The CDR3 is 15 amino acids.